The 12 T cell receptor beta chains below all came from one sample that was sequenced in a study of spatial heterogeneity in lung cancer. One entry per CDR3 protein, called by TCRdb with MiXCR from the 5' RACE reads. This table has roughly 3,700 distinct CDR3 sequences, roughly 25% appearing once. The time point denotes: sample taken at primary tumor resection. The authors sequenced whole RNA from tumor, nontumor lung or frozen PBMC without sorting. Source: PBMCs, taken at surgery. The origin of the receptors is a female donor with early-stage non-small cell lung cancer.

Worth noting for this clonotype: The library was built for alpha chains, so this beta chain is an off-target read and its size means little. V and J are TRBV3-1 and TRBJ2-3; perhaps TRBD2 as D (6 bases). Germline V gives CDR1 LGHDT, CDR2 YNNKEL (reference sequence). There are 16 residues in the CDR3. V was shortened by 4 bases and J by 1 base, with 15 bases between the two germline ends. CDR3 region: CASSRTLGGGTDTQYF. The CDR3 DNA reads TGTGCCAGCAGCCGAACGCTCGGCGGGGGCACAGATACGCAGTATTTT.

A few counts support this clonotype. This beta chain turned up in a library designed for alpha chains; as an off-target read, its abundance says little. The J gene is TRBJ2-2, the V gene TRBV28; D call uncertain. The CDR3 covers 12 residues. Germline-derived CDR1 and CDR2 are MDHEN and SYDVKM. Trimming took 3 bases from V and 11 from J, leaving 10 bases between them. CDR3 residues: CASSFLLGELFF. The CDR3 region has the DNA TGTGCCAGCAGTTTCTTGTTGGGTGAGCTGTTTTTT.

Note on this clonotype: This beta chain turned up in a library designed for alpha chains; as an off-target read, its abundance says little. The rearrangement links TRBV7-3 to TRBJ2-7; a weak D match, TRBD2 (5 bases). The germline V gene encodes CDR1 SGHTA and CDR2 FQGTGA. V was cut by 2 bases and J by 5 bases, with 13 bases left in between. This CDR3 comprises 14 residues. The chain's CDR3 is CASSLYGLSNEQYF. The CDR3 DNA reads as TGTGCCAGCAGCTTATATGGACTGTCGAACGAGCAGTACTTC.

By share, this clonotype ranks as medium-sized (0.01 to 0.1%). Little can be read into the size of this beta chain, an off-target read in a library designed for alpha chains. CDR3 bases: TGTGCCAGCAGCCAAATTGGGGAGGGGGTCCACAATGAGCAGTTCTTC. It codes for CASSQIGEGVHNEQFF. The chain recombines TRBV4-2 with TRBJ2-1, with D possibly matching TRBD2 (7 bases). Germline assignment: CDR1 LGHNA and CDR2 YNFKEQ. The ends were cut back, 2 bases at V and 5 bases at J, with 16 bases in the middle. The length of the CDR3 is 16 residues.

By share, this clonotype ranks as medium-sized. Because this beta chain is a stray read in a library intended to capture alpha chains, its abundance should not be given much weight. CDR3 sequence reads: CASRTTGLAVFNEQFF. CDR3 in DNA: TGTGCCAGCAGGACAACGGGACTAGCGGTTTTCAATGAGCAGTTCTTC. This chain joins TRBV28 and TRBJ2-1, with 11 bases fitting TRBD2. Per germline, CDR1 MDHEN and CDR2 SYDVKM. The CDR3 contains 16 residues. The V segment lost 6 bases and the J segment 6 bases; nucleotides outside the gene matches: 10. The full variable domain, completed using reference TRBV28 and TRBJ2-1, is DVKVTQSSRYLVKRTGEKVFLECVQDMDHENMFWYRQDPGLGLRLIYFSYDVKMKEKGDIPEGYSVSREKKERFSLILESASTNQTSMYLCASRTTGLAVFNEQFFGPGTRLTVL.

This clonotype is categorized as medium-sized. Because this beta chain is a stray read in a library intended to capture alpha chains, its abundance should not be given much weight. The gene calls are TRBV12-3 or TRBV12-4 and TRBJ2-3; D ambiguous. The CDR3 is 11 residues long. V dropped 1 base and J dropped 7 bases, with 3 bases sitting between them. CDR3 amino acids: CASSLGNTQYF. In nucleotides, the CDR3 is TGTGCCAGCAGTTTAGGGAATACGCAGTATTTT.

By share, this clonotype counts as medium-sized. This beta chain is an off-target read within a library intended for alpha chains, so its frequency means little. This chain connects TRBV9 to TRBJ2-1; D is unresolved. This CDR3 contains 17 residues. Trimming took 3 bases from V and 10 from J, leaving 26 bases between them. Germline V CDR1 and CDR2: SGDLS, YYNGEE. In DNA, the CDR3 is TGTGCCAGCAGCGCCCTATTTTTAGTTCCTCCGTTGAACGAGCAGTTCTTC. Translating it yields CASSALFLVPPLNEQFF. The full variable domain, with the rest looked up from reference TRBV9 and TRBJ2-1, is DSGVTQTPKHLITATGQRVTLRCSPRSGDLSVYWYQQSLDQGLQFLIQYYNGEERAKGNILERFSAQQFPDLHSELNLSSLELGDSALYFCASSALFLVPPLNEQFFGPGTRLTVL.

In its sample, this clonotype is large. The library was built for alpha chains, so this beta chain is an off-target read and its size means little. The V and J genes are TRBV20-1 and TRBJ2-3, with 10 positions matching TRBD2. The junction had 19 bases not matched to a gene; V was cut back by 6 bases and J by 4 bases. CDR3 length: 18 amino acids. Germline values: CDR1 DFQATT, CDR2 SNEGSKA (reference sequence). CDR3 in DNA: TGCAGTGCAAAAACCGGGGAATCTAGCGGGAGTGTCGCAGATACGCAGTATTTT. Amino acids: CSAKTGESSGSVADTQYF.

This clonotype was seen more than once but under ten times. Within a library made for alpha chains, this beta chain is off target, and its count is uninformative. The chain joins TRBV6-4 to TRBJ2-1; 10 positions match TRBD2. With 3 bases clipped from V and 9 bases from J, the junction kept 11 bases outside the gene matches. This CDR3 spans 16 amino acids. Per germline, CDR1 MRHNA and CDR2 SNTAGT. DNA for the CDR3: TGTGCCAGCAGTGATAGGGTAGCGGGAGGTCTCAGTGAGCAGTTCTTC. The encoded protein is CASSDRVAGGLSEQFF.

In its sample, this clonotype ranks as medium-sized. This beta chain is off target for a library built for alpha chains, so its abundance means little. V is TRBV28 and J is TRBJ2-1, with 8 positions matching TRBD2. V was pared by 4 bases and J by 9 bases, with 14 bases of the junction left unmatched. Germline V gives CDR1 MDHEN, CDR2 SYDVKM. The CDR3 is 16 residues long. CDR3: CASSSLWSGRFVEQFF. CDR3 DNA sequence: TGTGCCAGCAGTTCCCTGTGGAGCGGGAGATTCGTTGAGCAGTTCTTC.

To note about this clonotype: This beta chain is off target for a library built for alpha chains, so its abundance means little. The rearrangement uses TRBV6-2 or TRBV6-3 and TRBJ2-7, with D unclear. CDR3 length equals 12 residues. Germline lookup yields CDR1 MNHEY and CDR2 SVGEGT. Trimming left V 6 bases short and J 4 bases short, with 10 bases between. CDR3: CASSPTSYEQYF. The CDR3 DNA reads as TGTGCCAGCAGCCCCACGAGTTACGAGCAGTACTTC.

By proportion, this clonotype is medium-sized. This beta chain is a stray sequence in a library constructed for alpha chains; its clone size is not meaningful. The gene calls are TRBV11-2 and TRBJ2-1; 8 bases agree with TRBD2. Germline CDR1 and CDR2: SGHAT and FQNNGV. This CDR3 has 12 amino acids. The junction had 9 bases not matched to a gene; V was cut back by 8 bases and J by 12 bases. CDR3 coding DNA: TGTGCCAGCGGATCCGGGACTAGTGTGCAGTTCTTC. This encodes CASGSGTSVQFF.